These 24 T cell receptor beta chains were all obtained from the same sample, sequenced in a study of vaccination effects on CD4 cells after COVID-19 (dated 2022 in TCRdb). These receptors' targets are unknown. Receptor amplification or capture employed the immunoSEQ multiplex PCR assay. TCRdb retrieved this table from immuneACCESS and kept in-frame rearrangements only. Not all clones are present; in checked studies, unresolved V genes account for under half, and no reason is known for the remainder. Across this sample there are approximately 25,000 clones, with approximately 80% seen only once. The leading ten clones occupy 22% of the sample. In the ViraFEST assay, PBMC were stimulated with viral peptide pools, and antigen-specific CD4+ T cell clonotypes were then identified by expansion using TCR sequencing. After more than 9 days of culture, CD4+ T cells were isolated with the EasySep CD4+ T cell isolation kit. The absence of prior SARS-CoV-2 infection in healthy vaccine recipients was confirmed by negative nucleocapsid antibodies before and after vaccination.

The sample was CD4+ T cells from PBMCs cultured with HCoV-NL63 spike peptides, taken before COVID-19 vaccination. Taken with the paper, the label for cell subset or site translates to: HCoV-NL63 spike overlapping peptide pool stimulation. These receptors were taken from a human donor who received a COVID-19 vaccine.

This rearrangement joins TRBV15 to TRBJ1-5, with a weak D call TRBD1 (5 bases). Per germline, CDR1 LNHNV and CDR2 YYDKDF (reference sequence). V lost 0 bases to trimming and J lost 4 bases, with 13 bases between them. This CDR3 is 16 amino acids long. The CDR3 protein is CATSRDKGALNQPQHF. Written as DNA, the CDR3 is TGTGCCACCAGCAGAGATAAAGGGGCCCTTAATCAGCCCCAGCATTTT.

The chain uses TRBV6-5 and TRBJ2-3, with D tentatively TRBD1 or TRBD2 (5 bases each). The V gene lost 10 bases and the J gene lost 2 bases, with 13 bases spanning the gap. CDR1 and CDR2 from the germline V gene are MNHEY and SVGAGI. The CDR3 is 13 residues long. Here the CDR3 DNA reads TGTGCCACCCCGGGACCCCTCACAGATACGCAGTATTTT. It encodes CATPGPLTDTQYF.

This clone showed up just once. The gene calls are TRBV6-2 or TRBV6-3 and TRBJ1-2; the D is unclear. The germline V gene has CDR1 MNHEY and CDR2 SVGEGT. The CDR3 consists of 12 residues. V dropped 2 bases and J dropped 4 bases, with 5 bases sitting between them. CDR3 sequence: CASSYTAYGYTF. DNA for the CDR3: TGTGCCAGCAGTTACACGGCCTATGGCTACACCTTC.

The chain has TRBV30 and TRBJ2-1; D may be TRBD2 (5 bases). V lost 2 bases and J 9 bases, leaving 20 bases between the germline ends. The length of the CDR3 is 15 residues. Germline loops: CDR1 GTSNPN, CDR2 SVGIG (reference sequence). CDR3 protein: CAWSHLDFLRLEQFF. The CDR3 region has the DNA TGTGCCTGGAGTCATTTGGACTTCCTACGGCTTGAGCAGTTCTTC.

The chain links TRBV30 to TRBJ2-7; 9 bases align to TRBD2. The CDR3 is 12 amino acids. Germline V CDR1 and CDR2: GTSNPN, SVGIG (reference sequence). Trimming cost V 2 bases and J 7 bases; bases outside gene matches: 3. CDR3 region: CAWSSGRPEQYF. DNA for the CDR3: TGTGCCTGGAGTAGCGGGAGGCCGGAGCAGTACTTC.

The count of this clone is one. DNA of the CDR3: TGTGCCAGCAGCGTATCTGGGGGGGGGATGAACACCGGGGAGCTGTTTTTT. Translating it yields CASSVSGGGMNTGELFF. V and J are TRBV9 and TRBJ2-2; TRBD2 matches 7 bases. Per the germline V gene, CDR1 is SGDLS and CDR2 is YYNGEE. The CDR3 spans 17 residues. V was clipped by 1 base and J by 1 base; unmatched bases: 7.

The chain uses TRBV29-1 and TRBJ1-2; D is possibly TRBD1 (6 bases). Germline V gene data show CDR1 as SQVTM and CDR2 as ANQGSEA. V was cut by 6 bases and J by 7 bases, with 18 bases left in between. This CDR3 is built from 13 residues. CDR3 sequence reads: CSVLTQGLGGYTF. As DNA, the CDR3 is TGCAGCGTACTCACGCAGGGGTTGGGTGGCTACACCTTC.

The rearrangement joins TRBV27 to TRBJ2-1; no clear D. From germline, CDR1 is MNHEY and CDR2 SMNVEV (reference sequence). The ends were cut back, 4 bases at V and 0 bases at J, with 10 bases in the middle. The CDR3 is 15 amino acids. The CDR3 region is CASSWYQSSYNEQFF. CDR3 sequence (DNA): TGTGCCAGCAGTTGGTACCAGAGCTCCTACAATGAGCAGTTCTTC.

The CDR3 DNA is TGCGCCAGCAGTGAGGGCGGGAGGGCCGGAGAGACCCAGTACTTC. Translation gives CASSEGGRAGETQYF. The chain links TRBV10-1 to TRBJ2-5; 9 bases fit TRBD2. The CDR3 consists of 15 residues. Germline loops: CDR1 WNHNN, CDR2 SYGVQD (reference sequence). V lost 2 bases to trimming and J lost 4 bases; unmatched junction nucleotides: 5.

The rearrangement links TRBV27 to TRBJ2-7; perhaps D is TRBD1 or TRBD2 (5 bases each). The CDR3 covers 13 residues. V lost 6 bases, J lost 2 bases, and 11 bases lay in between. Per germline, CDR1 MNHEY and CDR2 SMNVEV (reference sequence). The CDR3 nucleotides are TGTGCCAGCAGCTTAAGGGGAGCCTACGAGCAGTACTTC. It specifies CASSLRGAYEQYF.

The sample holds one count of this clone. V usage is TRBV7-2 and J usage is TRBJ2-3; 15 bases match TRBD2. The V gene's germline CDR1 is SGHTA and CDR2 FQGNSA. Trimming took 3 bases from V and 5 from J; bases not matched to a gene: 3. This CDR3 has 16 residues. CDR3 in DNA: TGTGCCAGCAGCTTCCGGACTAGCGGGAGGGGAGATACGCAGTATTTT. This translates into CASSFRTSGRGDTQYF. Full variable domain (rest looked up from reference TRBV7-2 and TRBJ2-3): GAGVSQSPSNKVTEKGKDVELRCDPISGHTALYWYRQSLGQGLEFLIYFQGNSAPDKSGLPSDRFSAERTGGSVSTLTIQRTQQEDSAVYLCASSFRTSGRGDTQYFGPGTRLTVL.

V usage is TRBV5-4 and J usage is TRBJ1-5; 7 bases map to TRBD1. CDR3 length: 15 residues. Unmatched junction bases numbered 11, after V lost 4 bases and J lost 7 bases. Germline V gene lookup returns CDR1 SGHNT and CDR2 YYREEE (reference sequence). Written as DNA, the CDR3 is TGTGCCAGCAGCCTAGGGGGACAGAGTCAACAGCCCCAGCATTTT. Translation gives CASSLGGQSQQPQHF.

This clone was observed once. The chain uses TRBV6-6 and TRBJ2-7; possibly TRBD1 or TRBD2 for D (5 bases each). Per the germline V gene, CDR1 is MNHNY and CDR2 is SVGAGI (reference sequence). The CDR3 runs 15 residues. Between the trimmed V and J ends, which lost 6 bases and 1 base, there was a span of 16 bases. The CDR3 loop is CASRRDPNPSYEQYF. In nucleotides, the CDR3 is TGTGCCAGCAGAAGGGACCCAAATCCTTCCTACGAGCAGTACTTC.

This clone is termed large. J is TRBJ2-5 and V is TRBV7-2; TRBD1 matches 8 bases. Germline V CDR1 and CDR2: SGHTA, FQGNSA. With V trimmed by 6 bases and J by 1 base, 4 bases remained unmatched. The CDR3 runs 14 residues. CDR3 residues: CASSPDRVQETQYF. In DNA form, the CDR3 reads TGTGCCAGCAGTCCGGACAGGGTCCAAGAGACCCAGTACTTC.

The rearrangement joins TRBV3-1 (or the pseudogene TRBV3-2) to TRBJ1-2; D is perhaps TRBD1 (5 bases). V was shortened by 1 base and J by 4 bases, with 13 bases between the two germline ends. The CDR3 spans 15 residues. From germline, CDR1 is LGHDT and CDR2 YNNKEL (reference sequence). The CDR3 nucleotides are TGTGCCAGCAGCCAAGGGACGGGGGGGGTCTATGGCTACACCTTC. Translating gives CASSQGTGGVYGYTF.

The CDR3 loop is CSASGSDYGYTF. CDR3 in DNA: TGCAGTGCTAGTGGATCTGACTATGGCTACACCTTC. V and J are TRBV20-1 and TRBJ1-2; D is uncertain. The germline CDR1 and CDR2 sequences are DFQATT and SNEGSKA (reference sequence). This CDR3 is built from 12 residues. V was cut by 3 bases and J by 3 bases, with 8 bases left in between.

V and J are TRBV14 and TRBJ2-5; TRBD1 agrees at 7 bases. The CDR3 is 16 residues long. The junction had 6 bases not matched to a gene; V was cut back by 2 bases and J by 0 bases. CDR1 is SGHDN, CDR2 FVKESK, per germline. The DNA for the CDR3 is TGTGCCAGCAGCCAACATACAGGGGTCTACCAAGAGACCCAGTACTTC. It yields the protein CASSQHTGVYQETQYF.

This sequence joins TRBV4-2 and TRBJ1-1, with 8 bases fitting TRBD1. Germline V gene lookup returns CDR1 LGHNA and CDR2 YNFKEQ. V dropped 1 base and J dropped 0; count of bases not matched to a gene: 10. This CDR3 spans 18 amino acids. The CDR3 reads CASSQVAAGGLVNTEAFF. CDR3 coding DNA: TGTGCCAGCAGCCAAGTCGCGGCAGGGGGCCTAGTGAACACTGAAGCTTTCTTT.

CDR3: CAISQPPDTQYF. CDR3 DNA sequence: TGTGCCATCAGCCAACCCCCAGATACGCAGTATTTT. The chain combines TRBV10-3 with TRBJ2-3; D call uncertain. Germline CDR1 and CDR2: ENHRY and SYGVKD. This CDR3 has 12 residues. The V end lost 6 bases, the J end lost 4 bases, and 8 bases lay between the germline ends.

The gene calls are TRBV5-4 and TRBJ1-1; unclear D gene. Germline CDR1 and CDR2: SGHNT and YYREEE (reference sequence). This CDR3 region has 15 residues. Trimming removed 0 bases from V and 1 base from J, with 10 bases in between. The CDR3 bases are TGTGCCAGCAGCTTGGTGGGTACTAGGAACACTGAAGCTTTCTTT. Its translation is CASSLVGTRNTEAFF.

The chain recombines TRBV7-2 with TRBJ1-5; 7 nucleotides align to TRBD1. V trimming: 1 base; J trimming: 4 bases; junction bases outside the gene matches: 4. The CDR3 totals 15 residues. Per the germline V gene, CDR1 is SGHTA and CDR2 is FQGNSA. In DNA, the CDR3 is TGTGCCAGCAGCTTAGAGGGGGCAATTAATCAGCCCCAGCATTTT. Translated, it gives CASSLEGAINQPQHF.

The CDR3 reads CASSLFFPRGQNTDTQYF. The DNA for the CDR3 is TGTGCCAGCAGCTTGTTCTTCCCTAGGGGACAGAACACAGATACGCAGTATTTT. The chain couples TRBV11-2 to TRBJ2-3; 7 bases line up with TRBD1. The CDR3 spans 18 residues. Per germline, CDR1 SGHAT and CDR2 FQNNGV. V lost 3 bases to trimming and J lost 2 bases; unmatched junction nucleotides: 14.

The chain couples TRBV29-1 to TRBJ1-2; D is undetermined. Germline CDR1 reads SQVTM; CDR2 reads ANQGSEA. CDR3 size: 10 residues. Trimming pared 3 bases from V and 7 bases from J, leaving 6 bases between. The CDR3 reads CSVDESGYTF. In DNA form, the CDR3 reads TGCAGCGTTGATGAGAGTGGCTACACCTTC.

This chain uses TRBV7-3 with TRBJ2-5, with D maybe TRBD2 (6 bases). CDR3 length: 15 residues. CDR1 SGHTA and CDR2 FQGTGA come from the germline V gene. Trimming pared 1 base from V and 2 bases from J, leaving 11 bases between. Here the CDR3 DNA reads TGTGCCAGCAGCTTAAACGGAGGGAGGCAAGAGACCCAGTACTTC. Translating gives CASSLNGGRQETQYF. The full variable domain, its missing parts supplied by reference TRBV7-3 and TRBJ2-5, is GAGVSQTPSNKVTEKGKYVELRCDPISGHTALYWYRQSLGQGPEFLIYFQGTGAADDSGLPNDRFFAVRPEGSVSTLKIQRTERGDSAVYLCASSLNGGRQETQYFGPGTRLLVL.